A selection of T cell receptor beta chains follows, all from one sample in a study of blood T cell repertoires in COVID-19. Assay used: immunoSEQ multiplex PCR; TCRdb lists only in-frame clones, some missing. The table lists some 390,000 clones, more than 75% of them singletons, with 3% in the top ten. The sample was peripheral blood. These receptor sequences come from a human donor in a cohort sampled during active COVID-19. The CDR3 runs from the conserved cysteine through the conserved F or W. Each record gives: D gene, clone size, J gene, V gene, CDR3 DNA, CDR3 protein. D genes are given only for firm matches. Clone size is stated in some rows and not others, as once, few, many or a class when expanded.

D: TRBD2; size: .; J: TRBJ2-3; V: TRBV4-1; DNA: TGCGCCAGCAGCCAAGAGCCTAGCGGGAGGGCCGGAGATACGCAGTATTTT; CDR3: CASSQEPSGRAGDTQYF
D: TRBD2; size: once; J: TRBJ2-1; V: TRBV5-4; DNA: TGTGCCAGCAGCCCACTAGCGGGAGCCTACAATGAGCAGTTCTTC; CDR3: CASSPLAGAYNEQFF
D: .; size: few; J: TRBJ1-2; V: TRBV6-1; DNA: TGTGCCAGCAGTGAGGCCTCTTATGGCTACACCTTC; CDR3: CASSEASYGYTF
D: TRBD1; size: .; J: TRBJ2-1; V: TRBV2; DNA: TGTGCCAGCAGTGAACCAGGGGGCGAGCAGTTCTTC; CDR3: CASSEPGGEQFF
D: .; size: once; J: TRBJ2-5; V: TRBV7-2; DNA: TGTGCCAGCAGCTATTGGCGGCAAGAGACCCAGTACTTC; CDR3: CASSYWRQETQYF
D: TRBD2; size: .; J: TRBJ2-1; V: TRBV5-1; DNA: TGCGCCAGCAGCTTTTGGTTGGCTAGCGGGGCCAATAACAATGAGCAGTTCTTC; CDR3: CASSFWLASGANNNEQFF
D: .; size: .; J: TRBJ1-3; V: TRBV9; DNA: TGTGCCAGCAGCCTCCGGGGAGGGGAAATCGGTGACACCATATATTTT; CDR3: CASSLRGGEIGDTIYF
D: .; size: .; J: TRBJ2-7; V: TRBV5-1; DNA: TGCGCCAGCAGCATCCGGGACACTACCGAGCAGTACTTC; CDR3: CASSIRDTTEQYF
D: TRBD1; size: .; J: TRBJ1-1; V: TRBV5-1; DNA: TGCGCCAGCAGCAGAGGACAGGGAATCGTAGAAGAGGCTTTCTTT; CDR3: CASSRGQGIVEEAFF
D: .; size: .; J: TRBJ2-5; V: TRBV7-3; DNA: TGTGCCAGCAGCTTAACCGGACAGTCACAAGAGACCCAGTACTTC; CDR3: CASSLTGQSQETQYF
D: TRBD1; size: .; J: TRBJ2-5; V: TRBV11-2; DNA: TGTGCCAGCAGCCCAGACAGGGCCCAACAAGAGACCCAGTACTTC; CDR3: CASSPDRAQQETQYF
D: .; size: few; J: TRBJ2-7; V: TRBV25-1; DNA: TGTGCCAGCAGTGTTCTATACGAGCAGTACTTC; CDR3: CASSVLYEQYF
D: .; size: .; J: TRBJ1-1; V: TRBV28; DNA: TGTGCCAGCAGCGCGGGGTGGGCCAGGGCCGGTGGGACTGAAGCTTTCTTT; CDR3: CASSAGWARAGGTEAFF
D: .; size: few; J: TRBJ2-7; V: TRBV10-3; DNA: TGTGCCATCAGTCTCGCGGGAAGCGGCGAGCAGTACTTC; CDR3: CAISLAGSGEQYF
D: .; size: .; J: TRBJ1-1; V: TRBV5-1; DNA: TGCGCCAGCAGCTTGGCCGGGAGGGGAAGCATGAACACTGAAGCTTTCTTT; CDR3: CASSLAGRGSMNTEAFF
D: TRBD2; size: once; J: TRBJ2-3; V: TRBV11-2; DNA: TGTGCCAGCAGCTTAGGCTCCGCGGGAGCTCGGGATACGCAGTATTTT; CDR3: CASSLGSAGARDTQYF